This T cell receptor (beta chain) appears in the sequencing data of a study of cytomegalovirus exposure and HLA in healthy donors. General study results and limits: A few V segments could not be told apart, such as TRBV6-2 and TRBV6-3, and were left out.

The V gene end was trimmed by 1 base and the J gene end by 4 bases; junction bases not matched to a gene: 5. The germline gives CDR1 LGHNA, CDR2 YNFKEQ. The CDR3 is 16 residues long. The PCR had 60 Vbeta and 13 Jbeta primers. Profiled with immunoSEQ multiplex PCR; TCRdb holds only in-frame clones, not every one. This table has about 150,000 clones, about 80% appearing once. About this clone itself: Antigen specificity is unknown.

Material for sequencing was PBMCs. The TCR sequence derives from a woman aged 45-65 years in good health and CMV-seropositive. This rearrangement joins TRBV4-2 to TRBJ2-7; 12 bases match TRBD2. For the CDR3, the DNA is TGTGCCAGCAGCCAAGGGCCCACTAGCGGGGGGTACGAGCAGTACTTC. Protein product: CASSQGPTSGGYEQYF.